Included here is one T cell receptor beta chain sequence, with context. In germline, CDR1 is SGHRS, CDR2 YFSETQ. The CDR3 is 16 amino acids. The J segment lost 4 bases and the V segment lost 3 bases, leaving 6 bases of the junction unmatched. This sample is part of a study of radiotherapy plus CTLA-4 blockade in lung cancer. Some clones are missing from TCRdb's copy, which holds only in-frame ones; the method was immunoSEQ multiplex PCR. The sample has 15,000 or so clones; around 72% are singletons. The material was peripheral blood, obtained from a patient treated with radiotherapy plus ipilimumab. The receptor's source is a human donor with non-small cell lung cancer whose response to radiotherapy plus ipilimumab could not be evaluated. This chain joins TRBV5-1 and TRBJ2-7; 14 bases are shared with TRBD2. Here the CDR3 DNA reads TGCGCCAGCAGCTATGGGACTAGCGGGGGACTTTACGAGCAGTACTTC. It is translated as CASSYGTSGGLYEQYF.